The clone carrying this T cell receptor (beta chain) was counted only a few times. Its cognate antigen is unknown. V lost 0 bases, J lost 8 bases, and 10 bases lay in between. The CDR3 sequence is 13 residues long. Germline V gene sequence: CDR1 SGHVS, CDR2 FQNEAQ. This sample was included in a study of T-cell memory formation after mild COVID-19. Study-wide background: Clusters were largely donor specific.

Study results and limitations: Clones shrinking from day 15 to 85 showed even CD4/CD8 mixes; later expanders tilted CD4+. Proof of SARS-CoV-2 specificity was absent for the second-wave clones that crested on day 37.

Constant-segment primers served in 5'RACE that generated TCR alpha and TCR beta cDNA libraries bearing sample barcodes and UMIs. TCRdb re-analysed the 5' RACE reads in MiXCR, keeping a single row per CDR3 protein. The table lists hundreds of thousands of distinct CDR3 sequences, 20% to 30% of them singletons. Sequencing was carried out using PBMCs or a T cell subset sorted from them (not recorded which). This rearrangement joins TRBV7-8 to TRBJ1-1; D is unresolved. The TCR originated in an adult woman who had mild COVID-19 (a few samples of this study predate the infection). Cell type and time point are not known. CDR3 DNA sequence: TGTGCCAGCAGCTTAGCGAGGACCGAAGAAGCTTTCTTT. Translation: CASSLARTEEAFF.